The source of this TCR beta chain is a study of T cells in Graves' hyperthyroidism and ophthalmopathy. This clonotype was seen repeatedly, ten times or more. Its matching antigen is unknown. The ends were cut back, 1 base at V and 8 bases at J, with 9 bases in the middle. The CDR3 is made up of 13 amino acids. Looked up from germline, CDR1 is SGHTA and CDR2 is FQGNSA. Study-wide findings and caveats: Peripheral blood also featured most of the thyroid clonotypes expanded above 0.001.

RNA transcripts were the template for amplifying TCR beta CDR3 regions. HTBI primers were employed in a first-round RT-PCR of the TCR CDR3. From the multiplex PCR reads, TCRdb called clonotypes with MiXCR, one entry per CDR3 protein. The sample shows 200,000 to 300,000 distinct CDR3 sequences, around 17% of them seen only once. Individuals with ophthalmopathy presented a Clinical Activity Score of at least 3, a NOSPECS grade of at least 4 and a duration under 3 months. Thyroid ultrasound, orbital computed tomography, clinical symptoms, and serum thyroxine and TRAb underpinned diagnoses. Each 10 ml fresh peripheral blood draw supplied the PBMCs.

This sequence was found in a woman aged 18-29 years with Graves' ophthalmopathy. V gene TRBV7-2 combines with J gene TRBJ2-1; D gene uncertain. Sequenced sample: blood. The CDR3 DNA reads as TGTGCCAGCAGCTTAGGGGTTAGGTATGAGCAGTTCTTC. Amino acids: CASSLGVRYEQFF. Together with reference TRBV7-2 and TRBJ2-1, the CDR3 gives the full variable domain: GAGVSQSPSNKVTEKGKDVELRCDPISGHTALYWYRQSLGQGLEFLIYFQGNSAPDKSGLPSDRFSAERTGGSVSTLTIQRTQQEDSAVYLCASSLGVRYEQFFGPGTRLTVL.